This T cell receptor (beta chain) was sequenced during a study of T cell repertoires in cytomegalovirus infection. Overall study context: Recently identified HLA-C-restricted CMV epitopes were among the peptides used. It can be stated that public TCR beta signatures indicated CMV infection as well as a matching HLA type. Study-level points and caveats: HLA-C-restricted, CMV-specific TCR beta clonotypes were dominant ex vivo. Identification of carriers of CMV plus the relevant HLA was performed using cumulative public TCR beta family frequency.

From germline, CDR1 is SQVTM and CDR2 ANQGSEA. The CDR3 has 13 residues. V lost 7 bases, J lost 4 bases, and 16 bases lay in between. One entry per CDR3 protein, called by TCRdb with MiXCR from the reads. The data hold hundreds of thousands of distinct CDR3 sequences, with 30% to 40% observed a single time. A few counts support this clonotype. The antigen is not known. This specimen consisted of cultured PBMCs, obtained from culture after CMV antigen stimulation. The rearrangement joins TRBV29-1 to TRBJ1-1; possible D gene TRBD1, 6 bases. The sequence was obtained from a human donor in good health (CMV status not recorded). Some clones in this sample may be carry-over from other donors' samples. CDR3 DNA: TGCAGCGCTGCCGTGGGAGGGGGCACTGAAGCTTTCTTT. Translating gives CSAAVGGGTEAFF.